This TCR beta chain is from a study of somatic mutations in cytotoxic T cells in rheumatoid arthritis. Study-wide points: Clonality of CD8+ T cells, which was compared between rheumatoid arthritis patients and age-matched healthy controls, did not differ significantly. Patients with a largest CD8+ clone exceeding 20% of CD8+ cells numbered about an eighth of the roughly 65.

As concerns this clone: Its specificity is unknown.

The germline V and J ends were trimmed by 4 bases and 0 bases, with 6 bases remaining between them. CDR1 and CDR2 (germline): SEHNR, FQNEAQ (reference sequence). The length of the CDR3 is 14 residues. Original analysis: The authors rarely found patient CD8+ clones larger than 1% matching published virus-specific TCRB sequences. TCRdb's table, derived via immunoSEQ multiplex PCR, lists solely in-frame clones and lacks some. The V and J calls and clone size are taken from that table; D and trimming were inferred from the DNA. Among 6,800 or so clones, 65% to 85% were seen once, and the ten largest hold approximately 15%. After CD4+ and CD8+ cells were isolated by positive magnetic bead selection, their purity was checked by flow cytometry.

The rearrangement links TRBV7-9 to TRBJ1-4; tentatively, D is TRBD1 (6 bases). The TCR comes from an adult with rheumatoid arthritis. The sequencing input was CD8+ T cells sorted from blood. For the CDR3, the DNA is TGTGCCAGCAGCTGGACAGCAACTAATGAAAAACTGTTTTTT. Residues: CASSWTATNEKLFF.